Presented here are 9 T cell receptor beta chains from one specimen sequenced in a study of cytomegalovirus exposure and HLA in healthy donors. The study ran its PCR with 60 Vbeta and 13 Jbeta primers. This table comes from immunoSEQ multiplex PCR, and its TCRdb copy is limited to in-frame clones, with some not included. The sample has around 190,000 clones, 70% to 75% seen once. The sample taken for sequencing was PBMCs. The receptors here all came from a man aged 25-45 years in good health and CMV-seropositive.

This clone was recorded only once. The V gene is TRBV14, the J gene TRBJ2-1; D unclear. The germline gives CDR1 SGHDN, CDR2 FVKESK. Trimming removed 1 base from V and 8 bases from J, with 6 bases in between. This CDR3 region has 12 residues. The chain's CDR3 is CASSQGRYEQFF. The CDR3 DNA reads TGTGCCAGCAGCCAAGGTCGGTATGAGCAGTTCTTC.

This clone has a handful of counts. The J gene is TRBJ1-5, the V gene TRBV6-1; D gene ambiguous. Trimming pared 2 bases from V and 7 bases from J, leaving 9 bases between. The CDR3 runs to 13 residues. CDR1 is MNHNS and CDR2 is SASEGT in the germline V gene. CDR3 region: CASSEREAQPQHF. The DNA of the CDR3 is TGTGCCAGCAGTGAACGGGAAGCCCAGCCCCAGCATTTT.

This clone was counted a single time. This rearrangement joins TRBV18 to TRBJ1-1; D perhaps matches TRBD1 (6 bases). This CDR3 has 14 amino acids. Germline assignment: CDR1 KGHSH and CDR2 LQKENI. Trimming left V 3 bases short and J 4 bases short, with 12 bases between. This CDR3 reads CASSPREGGTEAFF. As DNA, the CDR3 is TGTGCCAGCTCACCCAGGGAAGGGGGCACTGAAGCTTTCTTT.

This chain connects TRBV2 to TRBJ2-7; TRBD1 aligns across 7 bases. The trim removed 4 bases at V and 5 bases at J, leaving 5 bases unmatched. CDR3 length: 13 residues. The germline V gene encodes CDR1 SNHLY and CDR2 FYNNEI. Here the CDR3 DNA reads TGTGCCAGCAGTGGACAGGGCCCCCACGAGCAGTACTTC. Translation gives CASSGQGPHEQYF.

This chain joins TRBV19 and TRBJ2-3; 7 nucleotides agree with TRBD2. Germline-derived CDR1 and CDR2 are LNHDA and SQIVND (reference sequence). The CDR3 totals 14 residues. V trimming: 9 bases; J trimming: 0 bases; junction bases outside the gene matches: 6. CDR3 in amino acids: CASAQRGSTDTQYF. The CDR3 DNA is TGTGCCAGCGCCCAGCGGGGTAGCACAGATACGCAGTATTTT. The full variable domain, completed using reference TRBV19 and TRBJ2-3, is DGGITQSPKYLFRKEGQNVTLSCEQNLNHDAMYWYRQDPGQGLRLIYYSQIVNDFQKGDIAEGYSVSREKKESFPLTVTSAQKNPTAFYLCASAQRGSTDTQYFGPGTRLTVL.

This rearrangement joins TRBV18 to TRBJ2-5, with 12 positions matching TRBD1. CDR1 and CDR2 (germline): KGHSH, LQKENI. Trimming cost V 3 bases and J 9 bases; bases outside gene matches: 11. The CDR3 has 16 residues. Here the CDR3 DNA reads TGTGCCAGCTCACCGCCCGGGACAGGGGGCCACAGGGCCCAGTACTTC. Encoded protein: CASSPPGTGGHRAQYF.

The chain joins TRBV30 to TRBJ2-5, with 7 bases lining up with TRBD1. Germline V gene data show CDR1 as GTSNPN and CDR2 as SVGIG (reference sequence). J lost 4 bases, V lost 3 bases, and 2 bases had no gene match. The CDR3 runs 12 residues. For the CDR3, the DNA is TGTGCCTGGAGGGGACAGAGAGAGACCCAGTACTTC. It encodes CAWRGQRETQYF.

Only one count was recorded for this clone. The chain uses TRBV7-2 and TRBJ1-1, with a possible D match to TRBD1 (5 bases). CDR1 and CDR2 from the germline V gene are SGHTA and FQGNSA. Deletions cut 5 bases from V and 3 bases from J, with 19 bases between. The CDR3 has 16 residues. The CDR3 DNA reads as TGTGCCAGCAGCAGCCCCGGGGGGGTTAGGGACACTGAAGCTTTCTTT. Encoded protein: CASSSPGGVRDTEAFF.

J is TRBJ1-1 and V is TRBV9; D not resolved. The CDR3 spans 14 residues. Trimming removed 4 bases at V and 6 bases at J, with 16 bases between. Germline-derived CDR1 and CDR2 are SGDLS and YYNGEE. CDR3: CASSPLLASPEAFF. CDR3 DNA sequence: TGTGCCAGCAGCCCGCTCCTAGCCAGCCCTGAAGCTTTCTTT.